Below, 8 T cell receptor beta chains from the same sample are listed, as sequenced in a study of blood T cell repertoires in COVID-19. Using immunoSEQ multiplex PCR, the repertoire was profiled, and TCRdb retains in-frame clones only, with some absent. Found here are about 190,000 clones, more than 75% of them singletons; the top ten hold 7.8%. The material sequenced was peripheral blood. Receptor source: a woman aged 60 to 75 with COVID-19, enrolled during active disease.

This chain's CDR3 is CASSQSGRLDTGELFF. The CDR3 nucleotides are TGTGCCAGCTCACAGTCCGGGAGGCTCGACACCGGGGAGCTGTTTTTT. The chain employs TRBV18 and TRBJ2-2; the match to TRBD2 covers 7 bases. This CDR3 spans 16 amino acids. V trimming: 4 bases; J trimming: 3 bases; junction bases outside the gene matches: 8. CDR1 is KGHSH and CDR2 is LQKENI in the germline V gene.

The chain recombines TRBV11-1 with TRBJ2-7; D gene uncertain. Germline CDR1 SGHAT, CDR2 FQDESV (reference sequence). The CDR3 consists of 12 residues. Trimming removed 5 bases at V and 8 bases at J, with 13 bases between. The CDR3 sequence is CASSNDIEKQYF. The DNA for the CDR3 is TGTGCCAGCAGCAACGACATAGAGAAGCAGTACTTC.

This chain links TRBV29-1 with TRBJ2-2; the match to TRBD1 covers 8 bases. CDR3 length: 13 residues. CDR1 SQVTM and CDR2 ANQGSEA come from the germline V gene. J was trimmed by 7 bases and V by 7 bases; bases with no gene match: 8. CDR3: CSGSDRADGELFF. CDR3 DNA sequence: TGCAGCGGCTCGGACAGGGCAGACGGGGAGCTGTTTTTT.

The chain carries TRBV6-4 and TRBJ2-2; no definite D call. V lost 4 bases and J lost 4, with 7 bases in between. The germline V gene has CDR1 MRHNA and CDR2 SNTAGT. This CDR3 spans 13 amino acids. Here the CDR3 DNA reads TGTGCCAGCAGTGCTATGTCCACCGGGGAGCTGTTTTTT. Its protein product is CASSAMSTGELFF.

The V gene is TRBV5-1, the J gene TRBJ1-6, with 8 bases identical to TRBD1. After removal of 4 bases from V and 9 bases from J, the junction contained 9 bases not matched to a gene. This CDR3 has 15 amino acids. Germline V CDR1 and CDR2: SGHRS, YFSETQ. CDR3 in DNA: TGCGCCAGCAGCCTATCGGGACAGGTGGGTTCACCCCTCCACTTT. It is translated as CASSLSGQVGSPLHF.

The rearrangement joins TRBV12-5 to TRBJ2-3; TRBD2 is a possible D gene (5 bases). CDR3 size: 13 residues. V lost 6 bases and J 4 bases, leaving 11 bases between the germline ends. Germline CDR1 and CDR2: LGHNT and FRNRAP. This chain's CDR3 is CASGLAGADTQYF. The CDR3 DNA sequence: TGTGCTAGTGGGCTGGCCGGGGCAGATACGCAGTATTTT.

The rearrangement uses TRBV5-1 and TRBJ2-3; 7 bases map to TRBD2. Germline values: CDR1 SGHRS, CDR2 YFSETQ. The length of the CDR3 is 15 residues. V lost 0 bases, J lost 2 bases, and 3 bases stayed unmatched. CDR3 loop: CASSLVAGDTDTQYF. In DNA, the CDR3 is TGCGCCAGCAGCTTGGTTGCGGGGGACACAGATACGCAGTATTTT.

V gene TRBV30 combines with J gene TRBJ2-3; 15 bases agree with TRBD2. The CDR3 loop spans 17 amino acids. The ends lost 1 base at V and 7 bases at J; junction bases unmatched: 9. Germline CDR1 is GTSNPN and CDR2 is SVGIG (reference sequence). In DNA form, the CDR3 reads TGTGCCTGGAGTGGCCGGACTAGCGGGAGGGCCAATAATACGCAGTATTTT. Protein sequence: CAWSGRTSGRANNTQYF.